The entry below describes one TCR beta chain. It has no known antigen specificity. Nothing much larger sits one base from this clone, and base qualities are not available. The CDR3 runs 14 residues from the cysteine to the phenylalanine. Kept here is only the CDR3 DNA, which spans 42 bases and is read in frame from base 1. Taken from the germline V gene, the CDR1 and CDR2 loops are SGHNT and YENEEA. Clipping removes 9 bases from V and 0 bases from J, with 4 as the unmatched junction base count. What this sample's time point label stands for: sample from a COVID-19-recovered individual after infection. Patients who had recovered from mild-to-severe COVID-19 served as donors. Memory T cell samples that were not cultured went straight to sequencing right after ex vivo isolation. CD4+ total memory, central memory, effector memory and circulating T follicular helper cells were isolated from peripheral blood mononuclear cells.

Library preparation was by the immunoSEQ multiplex PCR assay. The source study handled its data this way. The Chao-Jaccard similarity index and the number of shared clonotypes were used to measure repertoire overlap between subsets. TCRdb took over this immuneACCESS table, retaining in-frame rearrangements with V and J assigned. Such tables are incomplete; in checked studies, under half of the missing clones stem from an unresolved V gene, and the remainder is unexplained. Clonal size and the V and J genes are those of that table, whereas D and trimming came from the DNA. The table for this sample lists about 75,000 clones; 83% of them were counted only once. Around 0.59% of the sample lies in the top ten. The data are from a study of CD4 T cell repertoires in COVID-19 listed by TCRdb under 2021. Background on the whole study: For cross-reactivity analysis, CFSE-low cells were expanded with IL-2 for less than twelve days and were then relabeled and restimulated with spike proteins from other coronaviruses. In a few recovered individuals, the TCR Vbeta repertoire of SARS-CoV-2-reactive T cells was analyzed at the subset level. Naturally processed CD4+ T cell responses to SARS-CoV-2 spike and nucleoprotein were characterized in COVID-19-recovered individuals, and clonal composition was assessed by TCR Vbeta sequencing. On the study overall, not on this receptor specifically: Several of the most expanded SARS-CoV-2-reactive clonotypes were present in two or all three memory subsets, which suggests intraclonal diversification. Between roughly 7 and 25% of SARS-CoV-2 clonotypes were also detected in SARS-CoV and/or HKU1 spike-stimulated secondary cultures, consistent with cross-reactivity.

Sequenced here: CD4+ T cells from peripheral blood, sampled after recovery from COVID-19. This sequence originates from a human donor who had COVID-19. Recombination linked TRBV11-3 to TRBJ2-2, with 7 middle bases fitting TRBD1. The DNA is TGTGCCAGTGGGGACAGTTCGAACACCGGGGAGCTGTTTTTT. Its product reads: CASGDSSNTGELFF.